This TCR beta chain was captured in a study of T cells in Graves' hyperthyroidism and ophthalmopathy. Study-level findings and limits: The majority of expanded thyroid clonotypes above 0.001 also appeared in blood.

This CDR3 contains 13 residues. Germline V lookup: CDR1 SGHTA, CDR2 FQGTGA. V lost 7 bases to trimming and J lost 1 base; unmatched junction nucleotides: 2. Comments on this clonotype: The antigen is undetermined. A single base separates this from a much larger clone, so it may be a read error.

What was amplified from RNA transcripts were TCR beta CDR3 regions. The primer set for the first-round RT-PCR of the TCR CDR3 was HTBI. TCRdb processed the multiplex PCR reads anew with MiXCR; each CDR3 protein has one entry. The sample comprises just over 550,000 distinct CDR3 sequences, around 45% of which are singletons, and nearly 8.5% rests with the top ten. Graves' hyperthyroidism is called stable when ophthalmopathy does not progress within 18 months. Among the patients, aged 18 to 65, hyperthyroidism was newly diagnosed and had lasted under 2 months. The study left out patients who had uncontrolled infection, other autoimmune disease, pregnancy or lactation.

The sequence came from a woman aged 18-35 years with Graves' hyperthyroidism. The sample consisted of peripheral blood or thyroid tissue (not recorded which). V and J are TRBV7-3 and TRBJ2-5; 8 nucleotides agree with TRBD1. The CDR3 bases are TGTGCCAGCATTACAGGGGGCCAAGAGACCCAGTACTTC. Its protein product is CASITGGQETQYF.